The T cell receptor beta chain described here comes from a study of cytomegalovirus exposure and HLA in healthy donors. Primers: 60 Vbeta forward and 13 Jbeta reverse. Generated by immunoSEQ multiplex PCR, the TCRdb table keeps only in-frame clones and is missing some. Found here are roughly 150,000 clones, around 73% of them singletons; the top ten hold around 5%. The clonotype originates from a young woman in good health and CMV-seropositive. The sequenced sample consisted of PBMCs.

This chain's CDR3 is CSVPAAGGWQFF. As DNA, the CDR3 is TGCAGCGTCCCTGCGGCGGGGGGTTGGCAGTTCTTC. The V and J genes are TRBV29-1 and TRBJ2-1; 8 positions agree with TRBD2. Germline assignment: CDR1 SQVTM and CDR2 ANQGSEA. The CDR3 is 12 amino acids. After removal of 6 bases from V and 12 bases from J, the junction contained 10 bases not matched to a gene.